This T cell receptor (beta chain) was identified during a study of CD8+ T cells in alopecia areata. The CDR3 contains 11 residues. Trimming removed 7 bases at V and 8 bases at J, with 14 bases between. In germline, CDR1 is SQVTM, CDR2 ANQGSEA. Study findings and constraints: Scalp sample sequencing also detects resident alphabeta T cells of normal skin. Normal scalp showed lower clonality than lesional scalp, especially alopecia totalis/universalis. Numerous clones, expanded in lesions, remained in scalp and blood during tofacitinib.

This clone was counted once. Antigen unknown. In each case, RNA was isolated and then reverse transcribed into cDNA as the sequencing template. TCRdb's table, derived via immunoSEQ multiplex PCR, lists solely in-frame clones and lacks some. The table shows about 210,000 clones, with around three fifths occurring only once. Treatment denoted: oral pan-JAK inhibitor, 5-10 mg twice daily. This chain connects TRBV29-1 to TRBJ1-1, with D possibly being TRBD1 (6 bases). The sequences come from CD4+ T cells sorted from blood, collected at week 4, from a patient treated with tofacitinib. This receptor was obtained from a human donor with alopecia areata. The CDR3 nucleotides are TGCAGCGCCTTGGGTGGACAGGAAGCTTTCTTT. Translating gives CSALGGQEAFF.